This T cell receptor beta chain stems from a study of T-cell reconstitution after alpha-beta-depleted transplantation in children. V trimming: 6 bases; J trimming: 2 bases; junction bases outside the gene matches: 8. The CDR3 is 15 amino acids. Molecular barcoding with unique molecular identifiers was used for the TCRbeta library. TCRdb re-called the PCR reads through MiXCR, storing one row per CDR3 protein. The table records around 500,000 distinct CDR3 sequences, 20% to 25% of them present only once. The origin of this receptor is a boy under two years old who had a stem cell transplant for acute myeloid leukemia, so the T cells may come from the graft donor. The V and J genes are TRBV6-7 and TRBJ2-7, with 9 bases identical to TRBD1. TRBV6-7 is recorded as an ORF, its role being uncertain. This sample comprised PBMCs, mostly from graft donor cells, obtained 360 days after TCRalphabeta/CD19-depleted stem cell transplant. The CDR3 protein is CASRRLWTGAYEQYF. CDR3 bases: TGTGCCAGCAGAAGATTATGGACAGGGGCCTACGAGCAGTACTTC.